This T cell receptor beta chain was identified in a study of cytomegalovirus exposure and HLA in healthy donors. Overall study results and limits: In a later analysis, a missense DCLRE1C variant was linked to TCR beta V- and J-gene trimming.

Worth noting for this clone: Its antigen is currently unknown.

13 Jbeta primers and 60 Vbeta primers were used for the PCR. The protocol was immunoSEQ multiplex PCR, while the TCRdb copy is restricted to in-frame clones and leaves out a portion. Here the sample spans around 100,000 clones, around 62% being singletons. Germline V CDR1 and CDR2: MRHNA, SNTAGT. The CDR3 spans 16 residues. V was pared by 2 bases and J by 2 bases, with 13 bases between. The chain couples TRBV6-4 to TRBJ2-1, with D maybe TRBD2 (6 bases). This TCR was recovered from a man aged 25-45 years in good health and CMV-seropositive. Sequenced material: PBMCs. The CDR3 sequence is CASSDAGGTAYNEQFF. The CDR3 DNA is TGTGCCAGCAGTGACGCCGGCGGGACGGCCTACAATGAGCAGTTCTTC.